The next 25 T cell receptor beta chains were all read from a single sample in a study of read filtering for tumor transcriptome and immune sequencing. The library was built from roughly 400 ng RNA with molecular barcoded adaptors for alpha/delta and beta/gamma chains. One entry per CDR3 protein, called by TCRdb with MiXCR from the reads. The sample has 75,000 to 90,000 distinct CDR3 sequences, 12% seen once. The specimen sequenced was a population of CD138-negative cells sorted from bone marrow. Source of these receptors: a donor at least 40 years old with multiple myeloma.

This clonotype has a handful of counts. This sequence joins TRBV6-1 and TRBJ2-7; 15 bases fit TRBD2. This CDR3 has 17 amino acids. Unmatched junction bases numbered 6, after V lost 6 bases and J lost 0 bases. Germline V gene sequence: CDR1 MNHNS, CDR2 SASEGT. The CDR3 sequence: CASRGTSGRQLSYEQYF. The DNA of the CDR3 is TGTGCCAGCAGGGGGACTAGCGGGAGGCAACTCTCCTACGAGCAGTACTTC.

This clonotype has at least ten counts. The gene calls are TRBV7-8 and TRBJ2-1; tentative D call: TRBD2 (7 bases). CDR3 length equals 16 residues. Trimming removed 5 bases from V and 3 bases from J, with 17 bases in between. Germline CDR1 is SGHVS and CDR2 is FQNEAQ. The CDR3 loop reads CASSLGASGFYNEQFF. The CDR3 coding sequence is TGTGCCAGCAGCCTGGGGGCTAGCGGATTCTACAATGAGCAGTTCTTC. The whole variable domain, remainder taken from reference TRBV7-8 and TRBJ2-1, is GAGVSQSPRYKVAKRGQDVALRCDPISGHVSLFWYQQALGQGPEFLTYFQNEAQLDKSGLPSDRFFAERPEGSVSTLKIQRTQQEDSAVYLCASSLGASGFYNEQFFGPGTRLTVL.

There are many counts of this clonotype. The chain recombines TRBV5-1 with TRBJ1-5; TRBD1 might be the D (6 bases). The V end was cut by 4 bases, the J end by 4 bases, with 15 bases between. Germline-derived CDR1 and CDR2 are SGHRS and YFSETQ. The CDR3 sequence is 15 residues long. DNA for the CDR3: TGCGCCAGCAGCCCCGGGGGGACATCTAATCAGCCCCAGCATTTT. Residues: CASSPGGTSNQPQHF.

This clonotype was picked up many times. V and J are TRBV3-1 and TRBJ2-5; D call uncertain. V was shortened by 4 bases and J by 1 base, with 10 bases between the two germline ends. The germline gives CDR1 LGHDT, CDR2 YNNKEL (reference sequence). The CDR3 extends over 14 amino acids. CDR3 DNA sequence: TGTGCCAGCAGCCCCCCGAGCTTCCAAGAGACCCAGTACTTC. Its translation is CASSPPSFQETQYF.

This clonotype was found many times. This rearrangement joins TRBV24-1 to TRBJ2-1; D uncertain. The germline V gene encodes CDR1 KGHDR and CDR2 SFDVKD. The CDR3 runs 13 residues. Trimming stripped 6 bases from V and 2 bases from J, with 7 bases between. CDR3 nucleotides: TGTGCCACCAGTTTTTCTCCCTACAATGAGCAGTTCTTC. Its translation: CATSFSPYNEQFF.

Only a few counts were recorded for this clonotype. The chain links TRBV29-1 to TRBJ2-5, with a tentative D call TRBD1 (5 bases). V shed 1 base and J shed 5 bases, with 8 bases lying between them. Germline lookup yields CDR1 SQVTM and CDR2 ANQGSEA. This CDR3 has 12 amino acids. For the CDR3, the DNA is TGCAGCGTTGAAGTCAGGGCTGAGACCCAGTACTTC. Its translation is CSVEVRAETQYF.

This clonotype was detected many times. This sequence joins TRBV2 and TRBJ2-7; the D gene is possibly TRBD2 (6 bases). V was cut by 7 bases and J by 1 base, with 17 bases left in between. Germline CDR1 SNHLY, CDR2 FYNNEI. The CDR3 covers 15 residues. The CDR3 loop is CASTGALALSYEQYF. The CDR3 DNA sequence: TGTGCCAGCACTGGGGCCCTAGCGTTGTCCTACGAGCAGTACTTC.

This clonotype has a count of ten or more. The chain uses TRBV2 and TRBJ2-7, with 9 bases that match TRBD1. This CDR3 has 15 residues. V dropped 3 bases and J dropped 6; count of bases not matched to a gene: 9. Looked up from germline, CDR1 is SNHLY and CDR2 is FYNNEI. The CDR3 sequence: CASSDTRDRVSEQYF. The DNA of the CDR3 is TGTGCCAGCAGTGACACCCGGGACAGGGTAAGCGAGCAGTACTTC. The complete variable domain, with remaining parts taken from reference TRBV2 and TRBJ2-7, reads EPEVTQTPSHQVTQMGQEVILRCVPISNHLYFYWYRQILGQKVEFLVSFYNNEISEKSEIFDDQFSVERPDGSNFTLKIRSTKLEDSAMYFCASSDTRDRVSEQYFGPGTRLTVT.

This clonotype has ten or more counts. The J gene is TRBJ1-5, the V gene TRBV20-1; tentative D call: TRBD1 (5 bases). V shed 3 bases and J shed 4 bases, with 7 bases lying between them. The CDR3 runs 12 residues. The V gene's germline CDR1 is DFQATT and CDR2 SNEGSKA (reference sequence). The CDR3 loop reads CSARGPNQPQHF. The CDR3 nucleotides read TGCAGTGCTAGGGGGCCGAATCAGCCCCAGCATTTT.

This clonotype has only a few counts. This chain connects TRBV9 to TRBJ2-5, with D perhaps matching TRBD2 (6 bases). CDR3 length equals 16 residues. Per germline, CDR1 SGDLS and CDR2 YYNGEE. The V end was cut by 4 bases, the J end by 0 bases, with 16 bases between. The CDR3 DNA is TGTGCCAGCAGCTCCCGTTTGGGACTCCACCAAGAGACCCAGTACTTC. Protein: CASSSRLGLHQETQYF.

Note on this clonotype: This may stem from a read error, because a much larger clone lies one nucleotide away. This chain uses TRBV2 with TRBJ2-7, with TRBD2 identical over 10 bases. The CDR3 contains 15 residues. Germline V lookup: CDR1 SNHLY, CDR2 FYNNEI. The CDR3 is CAGSESSGSGYEQYF. CDR3 in DNA: TGTGCCGGCAGTGAGTCTAGCGGGAGTGGTTACGAGCAGTACTTC.

This clonotype was recorded a few times. In DNA form, the CDR3 reads TGTGCCAGCAGTTTCCCCCGGGCGGGGGGCGAGCAGTACTTC. Residues: CASSFPRAGGEQYF. This chain joins TRBV28 and TRBJ2-7; TRBD2 matches 8 bases. Losses at the gene ends were 3 bases for V and 6 bases for J; bases not matched to a gene: 7. The CDR3 runs 14 residues. The germline V gene encodes CDR1 MDHEN and CDR2 SYDVKM.

The chain links TRBV7-9 to TRBJ2-3; maybe TRBD2 (6 bases). Between the trimmed V and J ends, which lost 5 bases and 2 bases, there was a span of 11 bases. Looked up from germline, CDR1 is SEHNR and CDR2 is FQNEAQ (reference sequence). The CDR3 is made up of 14 amino acids. Here the CDR3 DNA reads TGTGCCAGCAGCGTAACTAGCAACACAGATACGCAGTATTTT. Translating gives CASSVTSNTDTQYF. The full variable domain, completed using reference TRBV7-9 and TRBJ2-3, is DTGVSQNPRHKITKRGQNVTFRCDPISEHNRLYWYRQTLGQGPEFLTYFQNEAQLEKSRLLSDRFSAERPKGSFSTLEIQRTEQGDSAMYLCASSVTSNTDTQYFGPGTRLTVL.

This clonotype has ten or more counts. The V gene is TRBV25-1, the J gene TRBJ1-5; D is ambiguous. Trimming took off 2 bases at V and 0 bases at J, with 5 bases between the two ends. Germline V gives CDR1 MGHDK, CDR2 SYGVNS. The CDR3 loop spans 14 amino acids. CDR3 sequence: CASSERYSNQPQHF. The CDR3 region has the DNA TGTGCCAGCAGTGAACGGTATAGCAATCAGCCCCAGCATTTT.

This clonotype was seen many times. The chain joins TRBV7-2 to TRBJ1-2, with D perhaps TRBD1 (5 bases). The CDR3 runs 13 residues. The V end was cut by 1 base, the J end by 6 bases, with 9 bases between. Germline values: CDR1 SGHTA, CDR2 FQGNSA. CDR3 amino acids: CASSLVGRDGYTF. CDR3 nucleotides: TGTGCCAGCAGCTTAGTTGGCAGGGATGGCTACACCTTC.

This clonotype was recorded many times. The chain combines TRBV7-9 with TRBJ1-1; 8 bases match TRBD1. Germline CDR1 reads SEHNR; CDR2 reads FQNEAQ (reference sequence). The trim removed 5 bases at V and 2 bases at J, leaving 7 bases unmatched. CDR3 length: 15 amino acids. CDR3 amino acids: CASSPHRGSNTEAFF. CDR3 bases: TGTGCCAGCAGCCCACACAGGGGGAGCAACACTGAAGCTTTCTTT. Supplemented by reference TRBV7-9 and TRBJ1-1, the full variable domain reads DTGVSQNPRHKITKRGQNVTFRCDPISEHNRLYWYRQTLGQGPEFLTYFQNEAQLEKSRLLSDRFSAERPKGSFSTLEIQRTEQGDSAMYLCASSPHRGSNTEAFFGQGTRLTVV.

This clonotype has ten or more counts. The rearrangement joins TRBV6-5 to TRBJ1-1; no clear D. Trimming removed 6 bases from V and 3 bases from J, with 11 bases in between. CDR1 is MNHEY, CDR2 SVGAGI, per germline. This CDR3 has 13 amino acids. CDR3 amino acids: CASSYERYTEAFF. The CDR3, as DNA: TGTGCCAGCAGCTACGAAAGGTACACTGAAGCTTTCTTT.

This clonotype was counted many times. CDR3 coding DNA: TGTGCCAGTAGTACCGGTGGGGGCACAGATACGCAGTATTTT. Translated, it gives CASSTGGGTDTQYF. The chain links TRBV19 to TRBJ2-3; D is unclear. Germline assignment: CDR1 LNHDA and CDR2 SQIVND (reference sequence). Deletions cut 4 bases from V and 1 base from J, with 9 bases between. The CDR3 covers 14 residues.

This clonotype appeared a few times. The rearrangement uses TRBV20-1 and TRBJ2-5; D might be TRBD1 (5 bases). The CDR3 is 16 residues long. Trimming removed 0 bases from V and 1 base from J, with 15 bases in between. Germline-derived CDR1 and CDR2 are DFQATT and SNEGSKA (reference sequence). The CDR3, as DNA: TGCAGTGCTAGAGATACGGCAGGCAGGGCCCAAGAGACCCAGTACTTC. It yields the protein CSARDTAGRAQETQYF.

This clonotype was picked up many times. The gene calls are TRBV29-1 and TRBJ2-1, with D possibly matching TRBD2 (5 bases). With 6 bases removed from V and 1 base from J, the gap between germline ends came to 13 bases. The CDR3 covers 14 residues. The V gene's germline CDR1 is SQVTM and CDR2 ANQGSEA. CDR3 DNA sequence: TGCAGCGTCCCCCCCCCGGGGTCCTACAATGAGCAGTTCTTC. This codes for CSVPPPGSYNEQFF.

This clonotype has ten or more counts. CDR3 amino acids: CASSLGRRWTTANEQFF. In DNA, the CDR3 is TGTGCCAGCAGCTTAGGCCGACGGTGGACCACCGCAAATGAGCAGTTCTTC. V is TRBV13 and J is TRBJ2-1; D is uncertain. This CDR3 spans 17 amino acids. V lost 0 bases and J lost 7, with 19 bases in between. The V gene's germline CDR1 is PRHDT and CDR2 FYEKMQ (reference sequence).

This clonotype occurred many times. The V gene is TRBV7-9, the J gene TRBJ2-3, with 11 nucleotides matching TRBD1. This CDR3 spans 18 amino acids. Trimming cost V 5 bases and J 2 bases; bases outside gene matches: 12. The germline CDR1 and CDR2 sequences are SEHNR and FQNEAQ (reference sequence). The CDR3 coding sequence is TGTGCCAGCAGCATCGGACAGGGGGCGCGTCCGCACACAGATACGCAGTATTTT. It yields the protein CASSIGQGARPHTDTQYF.

This clonotype was seen at least ten times. This chain links TRBV19 with TRBJ1-5; a possible D gene is TRBD1 (5 bases). Germline values: CDR1 LNHDA, CDR2 SQIVND (reference sequence). There are 16 residues in the CDR3. The germline V and J ends were trimmed by 5 bases and 4 bases, with 18 bases remaining between them. CDR3 loop: CASSFSRVASNQPQHF. CDR3 DNA sequence: TGTGCCAGTAGTTTCAGCAGGGTGGCCTCAAATCAGCCCCAGCATTTT.

This clonotype was found a few times. The chain carries TRBV5-1 and TRBJ2-5; 8 nucleotides align to TRBD2. V lost 2 bases to trimming and J lost 3 bases; unmatched junction nucleotides: 6. The CDR3 contains 15 residues. From germline, CDR1 is SGHRS and CDR2 YFSETQ. The CDR3 bases are TGCGCCAGCAGCTTAACCGGGACTAGAGAAGAGACCCAGTACTTC. This gives the protein CASSLTGTREETQYF.

At least ten counts were recorded for this clonotype. The chain has TRBV29-1 and TRBJ2-7; D could derive from TRBD1 or TRBD2 (5 bases each). From germline, CDR1 is SQVTM and CDR2 ANQGSEA. Trimming shortened V by 4 bases and J by 2 bases, and 12 bases separated the two germline ends. CDR3 length: 13 residues. The CDR3 is CSVAGPGPYEQYF. As DNA, the CDR3 is TGCAGCGTTGCGGGGCCCGGTCCCTACGAGCAGTACTTC.